This T cell receptor (beta chain) was observed in a study of cytomegalovirus exposure and HLA in healthy donors. For this clone: As yet, its antigen is unknown.

The germline V gene encodes CDR1 SNHLY and CDR2 FYNNEI. CDR3 size: 14 residues. V lost 5 bases to trimming and J lost 7 bases; unmatched junction nucleotides: 7. Study-wide results and limits: Confirmation was obtained in vitro that a few CMV-associated chains are specific for CMV antigens. The listing of 150 to 200 TCR beta chains classed them as cytomegalovirus-associated.

With 60 Vbeta and 13 Jbeta primers, the PCR was carried out. How the authors handled the data: Unique TCR beta chains numbered around 80 million in a later analysis, with some 9.9 million shared. The repertoire was sequenced with immunoSEQ multiplex PCR; TCRdb's copy has only in-frame clones and lacks some. V and J calls and clone size are those listed in that table; D and trimming were worked out from the DNA. Seen here are about 130,000 clones, 80% observed once, and the top ten hold about 2.6%. Input material: PBMCs. This clonotype was sampled from a man aged 25 to 40 in good health and CMV-seronegative. The V gene is TRBV2, the J gene TRBJ1-1; 10 bases agree with TRBD1. This CDR3 reads CASSSGTGAREAFF. The CDR3 bases are TGTGCCAGCAGTTCCGGGACAGGGGCGCGTGAAGCTTTCTTT. Together with reference TRBV2 and TRBJ1-1, the CDR3 gives the full variable domain: EPEVTQTPSHQVTQMGQEVILRCVPISNHLYFYWYRQILGQKVEFLVSFYNNEISEKSEIFDDQFSVERPDGSNFTLKIRSTKLEDSAMYFCASSSGTGAREAFFGQGTRLTVV.